This T cell receptor (beta chain) was found in a study of T cells in Graves' hyperthyroidism and ophthalmopathy. Study-wide context: Peripheral blood was obtained at initial diagnosis, preceding any treatment.

The patients, who ranged from 18 to 65 in age, presented with newly diagnosed hyperthyroidism lasting under 2 months. Amplification of TCR beta CDR3 regions was performed using RNA transcripts as template. In the first-round RT-PCR of the TCR CDR3, the HTBI primer set was used. TCRdb itself ran the multiplex PCR reads through MiXCR, one entry per CDR3 protein. The table has 370,000 or so distinct CDR3 sequences, just under 25% seen once. CDR1 and CDR2 (germline): MNHNS, SASEGT. The CDR3 runs to 15 residues. As to this clonotype: This clone may be a read error of a much larger clone one base away.

What was sequenced was blood. V gene TRBV6-1 combines with J gene TRBJ1-2; TRBD1 agrees at 11 bases. The source of this sequence is a man aged 50 or older with Graves' hyperthyroidism. The CDR3 protein is CAGSQGTGGSYGYTF. CDR3 sequence (DNA): TGTGCCGGCAGTCAGGGGACAGGGGGTTCCTATGGCTACACCTTC.